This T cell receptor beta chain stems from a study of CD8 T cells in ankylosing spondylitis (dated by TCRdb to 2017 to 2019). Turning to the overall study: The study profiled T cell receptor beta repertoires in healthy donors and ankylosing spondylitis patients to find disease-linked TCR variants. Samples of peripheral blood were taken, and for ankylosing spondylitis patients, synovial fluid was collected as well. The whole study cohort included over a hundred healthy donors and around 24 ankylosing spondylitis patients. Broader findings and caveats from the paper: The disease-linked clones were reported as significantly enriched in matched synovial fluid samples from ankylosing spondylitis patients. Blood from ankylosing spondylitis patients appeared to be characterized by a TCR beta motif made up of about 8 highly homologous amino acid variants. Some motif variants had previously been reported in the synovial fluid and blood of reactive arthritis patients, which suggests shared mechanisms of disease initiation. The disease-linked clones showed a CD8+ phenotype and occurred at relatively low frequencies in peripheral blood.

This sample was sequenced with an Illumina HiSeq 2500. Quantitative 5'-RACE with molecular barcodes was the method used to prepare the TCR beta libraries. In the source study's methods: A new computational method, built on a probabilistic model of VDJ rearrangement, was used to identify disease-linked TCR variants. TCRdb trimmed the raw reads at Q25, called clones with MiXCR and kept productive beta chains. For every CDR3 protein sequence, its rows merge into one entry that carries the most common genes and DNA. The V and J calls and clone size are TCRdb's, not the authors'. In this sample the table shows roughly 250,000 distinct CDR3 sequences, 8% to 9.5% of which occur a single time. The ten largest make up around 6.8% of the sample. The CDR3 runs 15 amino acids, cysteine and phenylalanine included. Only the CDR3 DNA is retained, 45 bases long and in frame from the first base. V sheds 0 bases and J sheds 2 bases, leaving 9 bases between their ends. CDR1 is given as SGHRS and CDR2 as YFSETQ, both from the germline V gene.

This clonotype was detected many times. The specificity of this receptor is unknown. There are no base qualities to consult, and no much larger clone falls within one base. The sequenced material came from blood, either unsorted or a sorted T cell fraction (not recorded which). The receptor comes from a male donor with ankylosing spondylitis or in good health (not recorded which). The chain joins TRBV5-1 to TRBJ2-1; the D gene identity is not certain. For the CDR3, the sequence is CASSLGSEAYNEQFF. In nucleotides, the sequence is TGCGCCAGCAGCTTGGGCTCCGAGGCCTACAATGAGCAGTTCTTC.